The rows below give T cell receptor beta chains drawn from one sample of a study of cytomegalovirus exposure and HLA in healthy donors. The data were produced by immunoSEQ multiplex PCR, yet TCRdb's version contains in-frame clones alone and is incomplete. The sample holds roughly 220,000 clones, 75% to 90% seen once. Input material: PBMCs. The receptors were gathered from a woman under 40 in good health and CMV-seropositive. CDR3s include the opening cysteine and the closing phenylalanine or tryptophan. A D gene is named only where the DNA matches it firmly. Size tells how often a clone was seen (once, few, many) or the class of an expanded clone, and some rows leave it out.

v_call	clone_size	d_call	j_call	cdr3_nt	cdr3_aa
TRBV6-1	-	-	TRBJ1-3	TGTGCCAGCGGCTTCTTATGGGGCTCTGGAAACACCATATATTTT	CASGFLWGSGNTIYF
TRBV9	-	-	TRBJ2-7	TGTGCCAGCAGCCCCCGGGAACGAGACGAGCAGTACTTC	CASSPRERDEQYF
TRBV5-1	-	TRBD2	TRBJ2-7	TGCGCCAGCAGCTTGGGGACTAGCGGGAGTTCCTACGAGCAGTACTTC	CASSLGTSGSSYEQYF
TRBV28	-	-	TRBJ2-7	TGTGCCAGCAGCCGTAGCGGACCGGGGAGGGAGCAGTACTTC	CASSRSGPGREQYF
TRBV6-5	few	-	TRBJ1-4	TGTGCCAGCAGTTACTCGGGGGGGAATGAAAAACTGTTTTTT	CASSYSGGNEKLFF
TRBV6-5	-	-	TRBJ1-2	TGTGCCAGCAGTTATGGGGCCTTGACAGGAGACTATGGCTACACCTTC	CASSYGALTGDYGYTF
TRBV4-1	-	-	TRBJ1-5	TGCGCCAGCAGCCAAGAGGGGCAGCTTTATAGCAATCAGCCCCAGCATTTT	CASSQEGQLYSNQPQHF
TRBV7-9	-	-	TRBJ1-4	TGTGCCAGCAGCCTCGGGAGGGACGAAAAACTGTTTTTT	CASSLGRDEKLFF
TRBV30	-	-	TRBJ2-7	TGTGCCTGGAGTGTCCCATTGGCGCCCTACGAGCAGTACTTC	CAWSVPLAPYEQYF
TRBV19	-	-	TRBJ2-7	TGTGCCAGTAGTATAGCTCTGTTAGCCGAGCAGTACTTC	CASSIALLAEQYF
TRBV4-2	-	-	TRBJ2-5	TGTGCCAGCAGCCGCACAAGTCGAGTGGGGTGGGGATCACAAGAGACCCAGTACTTC	CASSRTSRVGWGSQETQYF
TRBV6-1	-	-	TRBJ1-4	TGTGCCAGCAGTGAAGAGGGCCAAAAACTGTTTTTT	CASSEEGQKLFF
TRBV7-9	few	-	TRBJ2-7	TGTGCCAGCAGCGTATTTAAAGGGGGCGAGCAGTACTTC	CASSVFKGGEQYF
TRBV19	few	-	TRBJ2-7	TGTGCCAGTAGTCAAGGACCCCCATTATTCTACGAGCAGTACTTC	CASSQGPPLFYEQYF
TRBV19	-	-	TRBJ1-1	TGTGCCAGTAGTTTCGGACACTCGGGGGCTTTCTTT	CASSFGHSGAFF
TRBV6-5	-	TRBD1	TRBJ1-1	TGTGCCAGCAGAGGGACAGGGGCCTTCTCTGAAGCTTTCTTT	CASRGTGAFSEAFF
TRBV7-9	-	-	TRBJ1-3	TGTGCCAGCAGCTTATCTCTCCGGCAGGGTAGTGGAAACACCATATATTTT	CASSLSLRQGSGNTIYF
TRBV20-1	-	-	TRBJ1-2	TGCAGTGCTAGAGCAGGGATGGGCTACACCTTC	CSARAGMGYTF
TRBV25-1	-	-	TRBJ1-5	TGTGCCAGCAGTGAAAGAGGGCTCAATCAGCCCCAGCATTTT	CASSERGLNQPQHF
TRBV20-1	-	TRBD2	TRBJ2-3	TGCAGTGCCGGGGGGGATACGCAGTATTTT	CSAGGDTQYF
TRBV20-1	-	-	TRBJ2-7	TGCAGTGCTAGATACAGCTACGAGCAGTACTTC	CSARYSYEQYF
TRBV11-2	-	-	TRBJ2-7	TGTGCCAGCAGCTTAGAGGTAGCGGACCGTTACGAGCAGTACTTC	CASSLEVADRYEQYF
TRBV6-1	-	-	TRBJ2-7	TGTGCCAGCAGTGAATATGACGGGAGCCTTTACGAGCAGTACTTC	CASSEYDGSLYEQYF
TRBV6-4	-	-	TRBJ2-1	TGTGCCAGCAGTGAGGGTGAGGGCTCCTACAATGAGCAGTTCTTC	CASSEGEGSYNEQFF
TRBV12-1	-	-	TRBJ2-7	TGTGCCAGCAGCTTTGGGCGACGGTCGGGCGAGCAGTACTTC	CASSFGRRSGEQYF
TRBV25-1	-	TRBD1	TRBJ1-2	TGTGCCAGCAGTGGGAGGACAGGGGTGTATGATGGCTACACCTTC	CASSGRTGVYDGYTF
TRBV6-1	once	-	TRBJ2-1	TGTGCCAGCAGTGAAGCTAGGGGGGTCTCCTACAATGAGCAGTTCTTC	CASSEARGVSYNEQFF
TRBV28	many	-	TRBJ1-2	TGTGCCAGCAGGACGGGCCCGAACTATGGCTACACCTTC	CASRTGPNYGYTF